Detailed here is one TCR beta chain. The antigen is undetermined. Germline CDR1 reads SGHTA; CDR2 reads FQGNSA. Deletions cut 4 bases from V and 12 bases from J, with 22 bases between. CDR3 length: 14 amino acids. This entry is derived from a study of beta chain features in type 1 diabetes. Study-level points and caveats: Cells with high TCR expression could be over-represented when cDNA is sequenced. Patients' naive, central memory and regulatory TCRB repertoires appeared more alike than those of healthy donors.

Expressed TCRB transcripts were sequenced because the isolated RNA had all been reverse transcribed beforehand. Method: immunoSEQ multiplex PCR; TCRdb's copy keeps in-frame clones and lacks some. The data show under 550,000 clones, with approximately 10% seen just once and 0.046% held by the top ten. The chain is built from TRBV7-2 and TRBJ2-7, with D perhaps given as TRBD1 or TRBD2 (5 bases each). The sequenced material came from naive CD4+ T cells from blood. The receptor comes from a woman between 18 and 30 years old in good health. The CDR3 is CASSSGNIREGGYF. The CDR3 coding sequence is TGTGCCAGCAGCTCAGGGAACATACGCGAGGGTGGGTACTTC.